A selection of T cell receptor beta chains follows, all from one sample in a study of B cell selection in AIRE deficiency. Method: immunoSEQ multiplex PCR; TCRdb's copy keeps in-frame clones and lacks some. The sample has about 25,000 clones, roughly 96% seen once. Material for sequencing was CD4+CD127+ conventional T cells sorted from PBMCs. The source of these receptors is a human donor in good health. CDR3s include the opening cysteine and the closing phenylalanine or tryptophan. Each record gives: D gene, V gene, J gene, clone size, CDR3 DNA, CDR3 protein. D genes are given only for firm matches. Rows give clone size only sometimes, using once, few, many, or a class for an expanded clone.

>-|TRBV7-2|TRBJ2-7|-
TGTGCCAGCAGCTTAGGGCCCCCCCAGCGATGGGAGCAGTACTTC
CASSLGPPQRWEQYF
>-|TRBV4-2|TRBJ2-7|-
TGTGCCAGCAGCCAAGTGGGGAGAGGCTCGGGCTACGAGCAGTACTTC
CASSQVGRGSGYEQYF
>-|TRBV5-1|TRBJ1-1|once
TGCGCCAGCAGCCGGGACACCTTTACCTACGGGGGCACTGAAGCTTTCTTT
CASSRDTFTYGGTEAFF
>-|TRBV15|TRBJ2-3|few
TGTGCCACCAGCAGAGGAGGGGGGGGGCTAACAGATACGCAGTATTTT
CATSRGGGGLTDTQYF
>TRBD1|TRBV18|TRBJ2-3|-
TGTGCCAGCTCACCAAACACAGGGGGCACAGATACGCAGTATTTT
CASSPNTGGTDTQYF
>-|TRBV28|TRBJ1-6|-
TGTGCCAGCAGTTCGTCCGGGGGTGGGACTCCTAATTCACCCCTCCACTTT
CASSSSGGGTPNSPLHF
>-|TRBV28|TRBJ1-1|-
TGTGCCAGCAGTTTGCGAGGCTGGGAGGCTTTCTTT
CASSLRGWEAFF
>TRBD1|TRBV5-1|TRBJ2-1|-
TGCGCCAGCAGCTTGGGGGACAGAAAGTACAATGAGCAGTTCTTC
CASSLGDRKYNEQFF
>-|TRBV25-1|TRBJ2-7|-
TGTGCCAGCAGTTCGGGACACTCATCGGGCGAGCAGTACTTC
CASSSGHSSGEQYF
>-|TRBV10-2|TRBJ1-5|-
TGCGCCAGCAGTGACGGTCAGCCCCAGCATTTT
CASSDGQPQHF
>TRBD2|TRBV4-1|TRBJ2-5|-
TGCGCCAGCAGCCGGGGACTAGCGGGACGGGAAGAGACCCAGTACTTC
CASSRGLAGREETQYF
>-|TRBV14|TRBJ1-1|-
TGTGCCAGCAGCCAAGACCGGGTAAGCTACGCTGAAGCTTTCTTT
CASSQDRVSYAEAFF
>TRBD2|TRBV18|TRBJ2-7|-
TGTGCCAGCTCACCGGGCGGGAGAATCAACGAGCAGTACTTC
CASSPGGRINEQYF
>-|TRBV4-1|TRBJ1-2|-
TGCGCCAGCAGGTCAAACAGGGAAGCTAACTATGGCTACACCTTC
CASRSNREANYGYTF
>-|TRBV5-4|TRBJ1-2|-
TGTGCCAGCAGGCTGGGACCGCTTAACTATGGCTACACCTTC
CASRLGPLNYGYTF
>TRBD2|TRBV5-4|TRBJ2-2|-
TGTGCCAGCAGCCACGGGACTAGCGGATTTACCGGGGAGCTGTTTTTT
CASSHGTSGFTGELFF
>-|TRBV19|TRBJ2-2|-
TGTGCCAGTACCATATCCAGGGCGAACACCGGGGAGCTGTTTTTT
CASTISRANTGELFF
>-|TRBV6-5|TRBJ1-2|-
TGTGCCAGCAGTTACTCGGGGGACAACAGAGGCTATGGCTACACCTTC
CASSYSGDNRGYGYTF
>TRBD1|TRBV5-1|TRBJ1-1|-
TGCGCCAGCAGCTCGGACAGGTTTACTGAAGCTTTCTTT
CASSSDRFTEAFF
>-|TRBV11-2|TRBJ1-4|-
TGTGCCAGCAGCTTAAAGCTATTTGCTGAAAAACTGTTTTTT
CASSLKLFAEKLFF
>-|TRBV27|TRBJ1-2|-
TGTGCCAGCAGAACCACGGGAGCCGGAGGGTACTATGGCTACACCTTC
CASRTTGAGGYYGYTF
>TRBD1|TRBV6-6|TRBJ1-2|once
TGTGCCAGCAGTTACTCCTACAGGGGTGAGAATGGCTACACCTTC
CASSYSYRGENGYTF
>-|TRBV2|TRBJ2-1|-
TGTGCCAGCAAACGAGGAGTAGGTGCCAATGAGCAGTTCTTC
CASKRGVGANEQFF
>-|TRBV6-1|TRBJ1-6|-
TGTGCCAGCAGTGGGCCTCAGGGTGTAGGTTCACCCCTCCACTTT
CASSGPQGVGSPLHF
>-|TRBV19|TRBJ2-7|-
TGTGCCAGTAGTATGGGGGCTAGCGGCTACGAGCAGTACTTC
CASSMGASGYEQYF
>-|TRBV7-2|TRBJ2-1|-
TGTGCCAGCAGCTTAGGGTTTTCCGGGGCTAACTACAATGAGCAGTTCTTC
CASSLGFSGANYNEQFF
>TRBD1|TRBV28|TRBJ2-7|-
TGTGCCAGCAGTGGCTTCCATGGACAGGGGGCGCGTGGCGAGCAGTACTTC
CASSGFHGQGARGEQYF
>TRBD1|TRBV14|TRBJ1-1|-
TGTGCCAGCAGCACGACAGGGCGGGACACTGAAGCTTTCTTT
CASSTTGRDTEAFF
>TRBD1|TRBV18|TRBJ2-7|-
TGTGCCAGCTCACCGGGACAGGGGAACGAGCAGTACTTC
CASSPGQGNEQYF
>TRBD1|TRBV5-6|TRBJ1-2|-
TGTGCCAGCAGCCCCAGGGGGAAAGGCTACACCTTC
CASSPRGKGYTF
>-|TRBV10-3|TRBJ2-1|-
TGTGCCATCGGGGGCGGTCCCTGGGATGAGCAGTTCTTC
CAIGGGPWDEQFF
>-|TRBV5-1|TRBJ2-4|-
TGCGCCAGCAGCTTGGGCCCCAGGGACGGCAAAAACATTCAGTACTTC
CASSLGPRDGKNIQYF
>TRBD2|TRBV25-1|TRBJ2-2|-
TGTGCCAGCAGTGAAACTAGCGGGAGGACCGGGGAGCTGTTTTTT
CASSETSGRTGELFF
>-|TRBV19|TRBJ1-4|-
TGTGCCAGTAGTATTAAGGGATATGCAACTAATGAAAAACTGTTTTTT
CASSIKGYATNEKLFF
>-|TRBV18|TRBJ1-3|once
TGTGCCAGCTCACCACGTCAGGAATCTGGAAACACCATATATTTT
CASSPRQESGNTIYF
>-|TRBV7-9|TRBJ2-5|-
TGTGCCAGCAGCTTAGATTGGCAGGGGGAGACCCAGTACTTC
CASSLDWQGETQYF
>-|TRBV7-9|TRBJ1-1|-
TGTGCCAGCAGCTTAGGGCAGGGAACTAACACTGAAGCTTTCTTT
CASSLGQGTNTEAFF
>-|TRBV10-3|TRBJ2-7|-
TGTGCCATCAGTGATACCGGAGGGTCCTACGAGCAGTACTTC
CAISDTGGSYEQYF
>-|TRBV5-1|TRBJ1-2|-
TGCGCCAGCAGCTTGGCCGGAGATTTTAACTATGGCTACACCTTC
CASSLAGDFNYGYTF